This TCR beta chain was obtained from a study of identical twins. All of the donors were Caucasians in good health. This clonotype has ten or more counts. TCRdb ran MiXCR on the 5' RACE reads and lists one entry per CDR3 protein. Here the sample spans fewer than 250,000 distinct CDR3 sequences, about 7% being singletons. The CDR3 is 14 residues long. Between the trimmed V and J ends, which lost 4 bases and 2 bases, there was a span of 11 bases. In germline, CDR1 is ENHRY, CDR2 SYGVKD. This sample also appeared in a second study, on yellow fever vaccine responses in identical twins.

The specimen sequenced was memory (CD45RO+) T cells sorted from blood. The sequence was obtained from a young woman in good health. The gene calls are TRBV10-3 and TRBJ2-5; the D gene could be TRBD1 or TRBD2 (5 bases each). Written as DNA, the CDR3 is TGTGCCATCAGTGGCAAGGGGACGCAAGAGACCCAGTACTTC. This gives the protein CAISGKGTQETQYF.